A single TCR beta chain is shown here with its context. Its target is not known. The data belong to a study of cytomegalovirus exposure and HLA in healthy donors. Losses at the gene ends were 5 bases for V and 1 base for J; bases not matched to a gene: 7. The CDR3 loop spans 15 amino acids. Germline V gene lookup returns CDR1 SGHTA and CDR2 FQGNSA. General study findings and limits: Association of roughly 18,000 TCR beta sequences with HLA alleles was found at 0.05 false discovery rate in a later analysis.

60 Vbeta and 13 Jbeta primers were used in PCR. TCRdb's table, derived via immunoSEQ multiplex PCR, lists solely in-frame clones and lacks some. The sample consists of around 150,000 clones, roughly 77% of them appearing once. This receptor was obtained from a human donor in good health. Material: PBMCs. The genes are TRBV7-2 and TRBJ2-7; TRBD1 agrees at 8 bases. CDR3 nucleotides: TGTGCCAGCAGCCCTTTAACAGGGGGGTCCTACGAGCAGTACTTC. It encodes CASSPLTGGSYEQYF.